This TCR beta chain was captured by sequencing in a study of blood T cell repertoires in COVID-19. The CDR3 sequence is 16 residues long. The V gene's germline CDR1 is SEHNR and CDR2 FQNEAQ (reference sequence). Trimming left V 3 bases short and J 11 bases short, with 25 bases between. Study processing details: Quantification of nucleated cells was approximated via reference gene primer amplification. TCRdb's table, derived via immunoSEQ multiplex PCR, lists solely in-frame clones and lacks some. V and J calls and clone size follow that table, whereas D and trimming were derived from the DNA. Of approximately 38,000 clones in the sample, about nine tenths are singletons; the top ten hold 24%. Only a few counts were recorded for this clone.

Source material: peripheral blood. The clonotype was recovered from a man between 45 and 60 years old with active or convalescent COVID-19. The V gene is TRBV7-9, the J gene TRBJ1-1; D remains unclear. The CDR3 DNA is TGTGCCAGCAGCTTGGAATTCGGCCAGACTCCTCATCGGGCTTTCTTT. Its translation: CASSLEFGQTPHRAFF.